The source of this TCR beta chain is a study of CD8 T cells in ankylosing spondylitis. Ten or more counts support this clonotype. No antigen is known for it. Library preparation for TCR beta used quantitative 5'-RACE with molecular barcodes. TCRdb reprocessed the 5' RACE reads with MiXCR, giving one entry per CDR3 protein. This sample has approximately 69,000 distinct CDR3 sequences, with 5.3% found just once. Study-wide points: Disease-linked clones, CD8+, were relatively rare in peripheral blood.

The sequenced sample was blood, either unsorted or a sorted T cell fraction (not recorded which). The origin of this receptor is a male donor with ankylosing spondylitis or in good health (not recorded which).

CDR3 amino acids: CASSPREGASNNSPLHF. The CDR3 DNA follows: TGCGCCAGCAGCCCCCGGGAGGGGGCGTCTAATAATTCACCCCTCCACTTT. This chain uses TRBV5-1 with TRBJ1-6; 7 nucleotides match TRBD1. This CDR3 spans 17 amino acids. The junction had 12 bases not matched to a gene; V was cut back by 4 bases and J by 5 bases. CDR1 SGHRS and CDR2 YFSETQ come from the germline V gene. Looking up the rest from reference TRBV5-1 and TRBJ1-6 gives the full variable domain: KAGVTQTPRYLIKTRGQQVTLSCSPISGHRSVSWYQQTPGQGLQFLFEYFSETQRNKGNFPGRFSGRQFSNSRSEMNVSTLELGDSALYLCASSPREGASNNSPLHFGNGTRLTVT.